The sequence of this T cell receptor beta chain was determined in a study of blood T cell repertoires in COVID-19. Overall study: Collection of acute and convalescent COVID-19 samples took place in the United States, Italy and Spain. Nucleic acid was either cDNA or gDNA, and it came from T cells, B-cell-depleted T cells, or PBMCs.

Per the study methods: The authors estimated nucleated cell counts from reference gene primer amplification. The protocol was immunoSEQ multiplex PCR, while the TCRdb copy is restricted to in-frame clones and leaves out a portion. That table furnishes V, J and clone size, whereas the DNA furnished D and trimming. The top ten hold 0.94% of the sample, which has around 300,000 clones, approximately 91% seen once. There are 15 residues in the CDR3. With 5 bases removed from V and 13 bases from J, the gap between germline ends came to 24 bases. Germline CDR1 MNHEY, CDR2 SMNVEV (reference sequence). The clonotype was recovered from a woman in her thirties or forties who had recovered from COVID-19. The chain couples TRBV27 to TRBJ2-1; tentatively, D is TRBD2 (6 bases). Sequencing was done on a sample of peripheral blood. The CDR3 is CASSLTGSGANEQFF. CDR3 DNA: TGTGCCAGCAGTCTCACCGGGAGTGGGGCGAACGAACAGTTCTTC.